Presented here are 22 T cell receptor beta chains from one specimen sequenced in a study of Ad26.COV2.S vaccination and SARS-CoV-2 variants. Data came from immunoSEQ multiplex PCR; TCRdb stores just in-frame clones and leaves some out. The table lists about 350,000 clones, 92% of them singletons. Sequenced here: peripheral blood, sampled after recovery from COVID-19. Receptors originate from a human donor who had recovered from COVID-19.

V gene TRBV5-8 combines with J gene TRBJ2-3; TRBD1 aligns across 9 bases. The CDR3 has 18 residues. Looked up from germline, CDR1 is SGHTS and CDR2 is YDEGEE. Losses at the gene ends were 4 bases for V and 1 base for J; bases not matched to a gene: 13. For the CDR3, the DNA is TGTGCCAGCAGCCCGGGACAGGGTACCTTAAGAGGCACAGATACGCAGTATTTT. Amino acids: CASSPGQGTLRGTDTQYF.

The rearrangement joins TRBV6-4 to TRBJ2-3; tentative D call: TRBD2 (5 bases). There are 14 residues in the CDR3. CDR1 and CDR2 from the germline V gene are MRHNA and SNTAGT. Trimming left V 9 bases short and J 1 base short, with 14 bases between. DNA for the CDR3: TGTGCCAGTGCGTTGGGAGCTGGCACAGATACGCAGTATTTT. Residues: CASALGAGTDTQYF.

CDR3 amino acids: CASSLYRGNYYGYTF. The CDR3 coding sequence is TGTGCCAGCAGCTTATATAGGGGGAACTACTATGGCTACACCTTC. The chain has TRBV7-2 and TRBJ1-2; D is perhaps TRBD1 (6 bases). Trimming removed 2 bases at V and 3 bases at J, with 13 bases between. The CDR3 totals 15 residues. Germline values: CDR1 SGHTA, CDR2 FQGNSA.

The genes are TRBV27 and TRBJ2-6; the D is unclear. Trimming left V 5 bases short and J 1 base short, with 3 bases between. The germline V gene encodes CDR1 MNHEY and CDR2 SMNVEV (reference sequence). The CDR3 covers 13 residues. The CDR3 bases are TGTGCCAGCAGTCCGTCTGGGGCCAACGTCCTGACTTTC. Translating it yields CASSPSGANVLTF.

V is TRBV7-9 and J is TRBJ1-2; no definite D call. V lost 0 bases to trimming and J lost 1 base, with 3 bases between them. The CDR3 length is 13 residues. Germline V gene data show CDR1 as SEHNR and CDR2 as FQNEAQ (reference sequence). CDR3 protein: CASSLAGNYGYTF. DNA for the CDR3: TGTGCCAGCAGCTTAGCCGGTAACTATGGCTACACCTTC. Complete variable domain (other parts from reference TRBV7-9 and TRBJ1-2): DTGVSQNPRHKITKRGQNVTFRCDPISEHNRLYWYRQTLGQGPEFLTYFQNEAQLEKSRLLSDRFSAERPKGSFSTLEIQRTEQGDSAMYLCASSLAGNYGYTFGSGTRLTVV.

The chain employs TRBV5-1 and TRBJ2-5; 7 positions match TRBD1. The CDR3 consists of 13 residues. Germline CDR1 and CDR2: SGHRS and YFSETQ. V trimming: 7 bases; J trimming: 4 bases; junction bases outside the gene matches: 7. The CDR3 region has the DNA TGCGCCAGCCAAACAGGGGCCGGAGAGACCCAGTACTTC. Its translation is CASQTGAGETQYF.

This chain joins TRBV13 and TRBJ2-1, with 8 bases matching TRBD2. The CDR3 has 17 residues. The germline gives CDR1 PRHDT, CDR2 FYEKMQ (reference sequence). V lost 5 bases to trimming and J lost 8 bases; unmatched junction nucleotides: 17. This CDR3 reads CASSGRLFGGAPHEQFF. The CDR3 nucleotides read TGTGCCAGCAGCGGACGCCTATTCGGGGGGGCCCCCCATGAGCAGTTCTTC.

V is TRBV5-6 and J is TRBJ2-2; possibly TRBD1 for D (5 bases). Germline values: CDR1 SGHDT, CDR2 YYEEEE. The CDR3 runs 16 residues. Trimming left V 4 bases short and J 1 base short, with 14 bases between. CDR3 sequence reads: CASSPGHKRNTGELFF. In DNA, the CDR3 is TGTGCCAGCAGCCCCGGACATAAGAGGAACACCGGGGAGCTGTTTTTT.

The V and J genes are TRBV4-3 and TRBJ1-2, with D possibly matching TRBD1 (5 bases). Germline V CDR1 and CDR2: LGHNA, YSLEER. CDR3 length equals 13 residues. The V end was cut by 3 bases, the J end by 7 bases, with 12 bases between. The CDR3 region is CASSQSGAGGYTF. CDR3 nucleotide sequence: TGCGCCAGCAGCCAGTCCGGGGCTGGTGGCTACACCTTC.

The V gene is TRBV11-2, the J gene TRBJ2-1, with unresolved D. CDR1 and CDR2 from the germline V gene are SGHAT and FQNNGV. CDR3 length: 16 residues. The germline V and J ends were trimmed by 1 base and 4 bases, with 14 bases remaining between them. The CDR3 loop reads CASSLVFSETYNEQFF. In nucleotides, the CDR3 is TGTGCCAGCAGCTTAGTTTTTTCTGAGACATACAATGAGCAGTTCTTC.

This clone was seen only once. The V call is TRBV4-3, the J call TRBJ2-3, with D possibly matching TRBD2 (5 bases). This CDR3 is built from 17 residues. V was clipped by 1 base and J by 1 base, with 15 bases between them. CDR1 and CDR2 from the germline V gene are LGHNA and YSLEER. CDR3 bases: TGCGCCAGCAGCCAAGGGCCCGGAGGTAGCGGCACAGATACGCAGTATTTT. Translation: CASSQGPGGSGTDTQYF.

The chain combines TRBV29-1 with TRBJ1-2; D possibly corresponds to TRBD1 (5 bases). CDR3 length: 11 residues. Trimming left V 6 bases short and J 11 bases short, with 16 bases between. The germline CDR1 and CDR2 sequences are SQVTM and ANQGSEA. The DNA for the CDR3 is TGCAGCGTAGCCGGGACGACACTGTACACCTTC. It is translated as CSVAGTTLYTF.

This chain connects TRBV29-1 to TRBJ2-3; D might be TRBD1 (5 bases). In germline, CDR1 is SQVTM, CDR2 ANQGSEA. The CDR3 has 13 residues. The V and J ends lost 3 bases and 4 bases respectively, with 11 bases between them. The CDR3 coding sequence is TGCAGCGTTGAGAGGCAGGGTTCAGATACGCAGTATTTT. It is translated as CSVERQGSDTQYF.

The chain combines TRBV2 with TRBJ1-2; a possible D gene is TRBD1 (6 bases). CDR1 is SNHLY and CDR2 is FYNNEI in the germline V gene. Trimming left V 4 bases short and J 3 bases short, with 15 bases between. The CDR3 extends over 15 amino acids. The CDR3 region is CASSVNRVGDYGYTF. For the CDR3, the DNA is TGTGCCAGCAGTGTAAACAGGGTCGGAGACTATGGCTACACCTTC.

The CDR3: CASSQVPGQSSPLHF. The CDR3 DNA is TGCGCCAGCAGCCAAGTTCCGGGACAGTCGTCACCCCTCCACTTT. The chain is built from TRBV4-3 and TRBJ1-6; 7 positions agree with TRBD1. The CDR3 is 15 amino acids. In germline, CDR1 is LGHNA, CDR2 YSLEER. With 1 base clipped from V and 10 bases from J, the junction kept 7 bases outside the gene matches.

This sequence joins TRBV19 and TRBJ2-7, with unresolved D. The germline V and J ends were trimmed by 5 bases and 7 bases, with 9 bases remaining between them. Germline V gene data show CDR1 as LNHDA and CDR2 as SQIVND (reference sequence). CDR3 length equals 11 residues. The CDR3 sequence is CASSFGEEQYF. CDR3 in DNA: TGTGCCAGTAGTTTCGGAGAAGAGCAGTACTTC.

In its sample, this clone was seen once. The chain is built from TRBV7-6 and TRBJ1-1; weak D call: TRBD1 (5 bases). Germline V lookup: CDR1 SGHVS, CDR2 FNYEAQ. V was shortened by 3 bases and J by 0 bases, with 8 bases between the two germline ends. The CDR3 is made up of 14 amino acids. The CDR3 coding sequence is TGTGCCAGCAGCTTGACAGAGGTGAACACTGAAGCTTTCTTT. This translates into CASSLTEVNTEAFF.

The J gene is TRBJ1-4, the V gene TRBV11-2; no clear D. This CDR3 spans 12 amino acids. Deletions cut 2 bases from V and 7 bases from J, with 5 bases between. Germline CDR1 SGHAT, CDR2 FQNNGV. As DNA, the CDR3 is TGTGCCAGCAGCTTAATGAGTGAAAAACTGTTTTTT. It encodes CASSLMSEKLFF.

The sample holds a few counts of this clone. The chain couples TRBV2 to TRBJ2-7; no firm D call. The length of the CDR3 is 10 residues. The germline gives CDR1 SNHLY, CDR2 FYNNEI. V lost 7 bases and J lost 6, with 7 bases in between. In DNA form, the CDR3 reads TGTGCCAGCACCCGAAGCGAGCAGTACTTC. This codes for CASTRSEQYF.

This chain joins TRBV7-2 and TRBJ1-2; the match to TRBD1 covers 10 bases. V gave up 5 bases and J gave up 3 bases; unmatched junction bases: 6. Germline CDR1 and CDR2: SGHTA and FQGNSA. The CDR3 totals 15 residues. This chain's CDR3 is CASSPRTGGDYGYTF. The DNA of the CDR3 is TGTGCCAGCAGCCCCAGGACAGGGGGGGACTATGGCTACACCTTC.

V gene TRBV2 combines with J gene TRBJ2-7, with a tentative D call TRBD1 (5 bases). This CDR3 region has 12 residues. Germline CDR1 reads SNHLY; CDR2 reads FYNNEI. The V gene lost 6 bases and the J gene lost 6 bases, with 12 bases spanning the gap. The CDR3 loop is CASSALTAEQYF. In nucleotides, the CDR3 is TGTGCCAGCAGCGCTCTGACAGCCGAGCAGTACTTC.

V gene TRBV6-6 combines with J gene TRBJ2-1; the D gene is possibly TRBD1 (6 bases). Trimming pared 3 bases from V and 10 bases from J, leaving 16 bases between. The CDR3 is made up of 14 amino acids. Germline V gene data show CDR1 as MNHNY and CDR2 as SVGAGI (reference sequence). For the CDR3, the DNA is TGTGCCAGCAGTTATCCCCCACAGGGAAGGGAGCAGTTCTTC. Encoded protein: CASSYPPQGREQFF.